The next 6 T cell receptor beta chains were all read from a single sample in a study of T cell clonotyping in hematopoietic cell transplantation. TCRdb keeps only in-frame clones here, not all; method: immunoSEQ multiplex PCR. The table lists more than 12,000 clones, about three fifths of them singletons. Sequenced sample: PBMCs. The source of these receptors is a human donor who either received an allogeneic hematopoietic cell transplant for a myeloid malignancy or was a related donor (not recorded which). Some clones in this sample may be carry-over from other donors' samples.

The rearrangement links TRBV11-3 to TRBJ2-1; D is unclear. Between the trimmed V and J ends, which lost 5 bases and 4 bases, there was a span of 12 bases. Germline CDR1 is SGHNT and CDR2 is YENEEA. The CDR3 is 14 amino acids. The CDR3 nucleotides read TGTGCCAGCAGCCGGGTGGGATATTACAATGAGCAGTTCTTC. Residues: CASSRVGYYNEQFF.

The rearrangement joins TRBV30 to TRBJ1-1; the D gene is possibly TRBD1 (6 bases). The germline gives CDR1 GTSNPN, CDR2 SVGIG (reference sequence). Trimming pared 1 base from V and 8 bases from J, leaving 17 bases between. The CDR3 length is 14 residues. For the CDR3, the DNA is TGTGCCTGGAGTGCGAACAGGGTGATGGGGGAAGCTTTCTTT. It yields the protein CAWSANRVMGEAFF.

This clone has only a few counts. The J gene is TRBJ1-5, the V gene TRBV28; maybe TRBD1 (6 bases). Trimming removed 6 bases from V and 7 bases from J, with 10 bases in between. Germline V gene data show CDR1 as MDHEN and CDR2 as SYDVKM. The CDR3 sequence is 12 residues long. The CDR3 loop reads CASRTGWQPQHF. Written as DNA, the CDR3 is TGTGCCAGCAGAACAGGGTGGCAGCCCCAGCATTTT.

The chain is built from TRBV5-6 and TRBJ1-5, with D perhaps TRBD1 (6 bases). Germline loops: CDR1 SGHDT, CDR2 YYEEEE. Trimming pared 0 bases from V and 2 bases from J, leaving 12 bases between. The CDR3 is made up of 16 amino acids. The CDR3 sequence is CASSLAQGIGNQPQHF. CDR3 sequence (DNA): TGTGCCAGCAGCTTGGCCCAGGGGATTGGCAATCAGCCCCAGCATTTT. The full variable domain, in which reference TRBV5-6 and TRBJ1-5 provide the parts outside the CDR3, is DAGVTQSPTHLIKTRGQQVTLRCSPKSGHDTVSWYQQALGQGPQFIFQYYEEEERQRGNFPDRFSGHQFPNYSSELNVNALLLGDSALYLCASSLAQGIGNQPQHFGDGTRLSIL.

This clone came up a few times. The CDR3 nucleotides are TGTGCCAGCAGTACAGGGGGAGGCAATCAGCCCCAGCATTTT. Its translation: CASSTGGGNQPQHF. V gene TRBV6-1 combines with J gene TRBJ1-5; TRBD1 agrees at 8 bases. Looked up from germline, CDR1 is MNHNS and CDR2 is SASEGT. J gave up 2 bases and V 5 bases, and 2 bases lay outside the gene matches. CDR3 size: 14 residues.

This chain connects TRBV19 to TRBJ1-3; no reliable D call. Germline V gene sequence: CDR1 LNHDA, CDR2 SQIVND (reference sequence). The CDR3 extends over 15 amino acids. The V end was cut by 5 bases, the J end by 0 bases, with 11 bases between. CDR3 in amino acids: CASSADSSSGNTIYF. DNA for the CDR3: TGTGCCAGTAGTGCCGACTCCAGCTCTGGAAACACCATATATTTT.